This TCR beta chain was obtained from a study of Graves' ophthalmopathy and Graves' hyperthyroidism. Study overall: Stable hyperthyroidism was defined by absence of ophthalmopathy within 18 months of follow-up. The study's findings and limits: Separation of ophthalmopathy from stable hyperthyroidism was achieved by a 13-signature model, at 85% to 90% sensitivity and just over 80% specificity. As the model predicted ophthalmopathy progression, it achieved a sensitivity of 70.59% and a specificity of 72% to 80%.

The authors amplified TCR beta CDR3 regions from RNA transcripts. First-round RT-PCR with HTBI primers preceded a second-round multiplex PCR. TCRdb ran MiXCR on the multiplex PCR reads and lists one entry per CDR3 protein. Counted here are over a million distinct CDR3 sequences, about 35% occurring once; the ten biggest clones make up around 10%. This clonotype was picked up many times. Its antigen remains unidentified. This sequence was found in an adult man with Graves' hyperthyroidism. Sequenced: peripheral blood or thyroid tissue (not recorded which).

CDR3 DNA: TGTGCCAGCAGCTTAGTGGTGGGCCCGGGGGCCAACGTCCTGACTTTC. Amino acid sequence: CASSLVVGPGANVLTF. The genes are TRBV13 and TRBJ2-6; unclear D gene. Trimming pared 1 base from V and 4 bases from J, leaving 11 bases between. Germline CDR1 reads PRHDT; CDR2 reads FYEKMQ (reference sequence). The CDR3 runs 16 residues.